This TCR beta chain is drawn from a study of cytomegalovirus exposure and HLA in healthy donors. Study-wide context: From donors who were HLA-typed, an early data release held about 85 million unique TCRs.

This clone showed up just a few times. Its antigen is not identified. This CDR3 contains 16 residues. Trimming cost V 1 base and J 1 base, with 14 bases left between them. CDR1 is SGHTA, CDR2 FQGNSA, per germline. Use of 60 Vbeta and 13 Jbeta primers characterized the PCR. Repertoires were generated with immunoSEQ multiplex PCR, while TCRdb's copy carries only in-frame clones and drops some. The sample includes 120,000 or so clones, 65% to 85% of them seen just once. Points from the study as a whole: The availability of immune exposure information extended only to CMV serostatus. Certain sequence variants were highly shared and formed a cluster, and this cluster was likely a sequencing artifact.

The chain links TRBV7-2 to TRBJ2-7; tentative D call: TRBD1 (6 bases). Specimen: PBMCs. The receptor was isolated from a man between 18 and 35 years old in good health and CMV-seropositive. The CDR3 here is CASSLDWTATSYEQYF. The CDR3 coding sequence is TGTGCCAGCAGCTTAGATTGGACAGCCACTTCCTACGAGCAGTACTTC.